A selection of T cell receptor beta chains follows, all from one sample in a study of molecular identifiers for immune sequencing clone quantification. TCRdb recomputed calls from the PCR reads with MiXCR, one row per CDR3 protein. The sample lists under 350,000 distinct CDR3 sequences, over 20% occurring once. Material for sequencing was naive CD8+ T cells from blood, with Jurkat cell RNA spiked in. All receptors derive from a human donor in good health. Some libraries in this study had Jurkat cell RNA spiked in. The CDR3 runs from the conserved cysteine through the conserved F or W. A D gene is named only where the DNA matches it firmly. Only part of the rows carry a size: once, few, many, or a class if the clone is expanded.

d_call	j_call	clone_size	v_call	cdr3_aa	cdr3_nt
TRBD2	TRBJ2-6	.	TRBV27	CASSLLAGRSGANVLTF	TGTGCCAGCAGTTTACTAGCGGGGCGCTCTGGGGCCAACGTCCTGACTTTC
TRBD2	TRBJ2-6	few	TRBV20-1	CSASKLAGNSGANVLTF	TGCAGTGCTTCCAAACTAGCGGGGAACTCTGGGGCCAACGTCCTGACTTTC
.	TRBJ2-6	many	TRBV6-5	CASSYSSLSGANVLTF	TGTGCCAGCAGTTACTCGTCCCTCTCTGGGGCCAACGTCCTGACTTTC
.	TRBJ2-5	many	TRBV28	CASSLITVEETQYF	TGTGCCAGCAGTTTAATTACAGTCGAAGAGACCCAGTACTTC
.	TRBJ1-5	many	TRBV7-9	CASSLGGGDQPQHF	TGTGCCAGCAGCTTAGGGGGAGGGGATCAGCCCCAGCATTTT
.	TRBJ2-3	.	TRBV4-3	CASSQDWLGSTSTDTQYF	TGCGCCAGCAGCCAAGATTGGTTGGGGTCTACTAGCACAGATACGCAGTATTTT
.	TRBJ2-3	.	TRBV18	CASSPDREGADTQYF	TGTGCCAGCTCCCCGGACAGGGAGGGCGCAGATACGCAGTATTTT
.	TRBJ2-7	.	TRBV14	CASSQQTVSSYEQYF	TGTGCCAGCAGCCAACAGACAGTTAGCTCCTACGAGCAGTACTTC
TRBD1	TRBJ2-7	.	TRBV27	CASTAGDRAYEQYF	TGTGCCAGCACCGCGGGGGACAGGGCCTACGAGCAGTACTTC
.	TRBJ2-2	.	TRBV7-9	CASSSPGRLLNTGELFF	TGTGCCAGCAGCTCCCCGGGGCGGCTCTTGAACACCGGGGAGCTGTTTTTT
.	TRBJ2-1	many	TRBV7-9	CASSPPIAPEQFF	TGTGCCAGCAGCCCGCCTATAGCCCCTGAGCAGTTCTTC
.	TRBJ2-7	many	TRBV20-1	CSARQGLHYEQYF	TGCAGTGCTAGACAGGGACTGCACTACGAGCAGTACTTC
.	TRBJ2-3	many	TRBV28	CASSLTALLTDTQYF	TGTGCCAGCAGCTTGACAGCGCTACTCACAGATACGCAGTATTTT
.	TRBJ2-1	.	TRBV5-3	CASSLFLVEDEQFF	TGTGCCAGCAGCTTGTTCCTAGTTGAGGATGAGCAGTTCTTC
TRBD1	TRBJ2-3	.	TRBV6-6	CASSYSVGQGPDTQYF	TGTGCCAGCAGTTACTCCGTAGGACAGGGCCCAGATACGCAGTATTTT
TRBD2	TRBJ2-3	.	TRBV4-3	CASSQEEGLAGTDTQYF	TGCGCCAGCAGCCAGGAGGAGGGACTAGCGGGGACCGATACGCAGTATTTT
TRBD2	TRBJ2-7	many	TRBV5-8	CASSLSVLAGSYEQYF	TGTGCCAGCAGCCTCTCGGTACTAGCGGGCTCCTACGAGCAGTACTTC
.	TRBJ1-1	many	TRBV28	CASSFGQGIEENTEAFF	TGTGCCAGCAGTTTTGGTCAGGGGATAGAGGAGAACACTGAAGCTTTCTTT
.	TRBJ2-7	.	TRBV7-9	CASSQRLGPEQYF	TGTGCCAGCAGCCAAAGGCTGGGGCCTGAGCAGTACTTC
.	TRBJ1-5	many	TRBV7-9	CASSLGFRQPQHF	TGTGCCAGCAGCTTGGGATTTCGGCAGCCCCAGCATTTT
TRBD2	TRBJ2-1	.	TRBV30	CAWIKTSAEDEQFF	TGTGCCTGGATTAAAACTAGCGCTGAGGATGAGCAGTTCTTC
.	TRBJ1-1	few	TRBV2	CASTYPGGTEAFF	TGTGCCAGCACCTATCCTGGGGGCACTGAAGCTTTCTTT
.	TRBJ1-6	.	TRBV20-1	CSAKSDTHSPLHF	TGCAGTGCCAAGTCAGATACCCATTCACCCCTCCACTTT
.	TRBJ1-2	.	TRBV28	CASSLGRLFRGYTF	TGTGCCAGCAGTTTGGGCAGGCTCTTTCGGGGCTACACCTTC
.	TRBJ2-2	many	TRBV20-1	CSASRRENTGELFF	TGCAGTGCTAGTAGGCGGGAGAACACCGGGGAGCTGTTTTTT
.	TRBJ2-7	.	TRBV6-5	CASSYKGSASYEQYF	TGTGCCAGCAGTTACAAGGGCAGTGCTTCCTACGAGCAGTACTTC
.	TRBJ1-4	many	TRBV4-3	CASSLNEKLFF	TGCGCCAGCAGCCTTAATGAAAAACTGTTTTTT
TRBD1	TRBJ1-1	many	TRBV12-3/TRBV12-4	CASSFVGTGDTEAFF	TGTGCCAGCAGTTTTGTTGGGACAGGGGACACTGAAGCTTTCTTT
TRBD1	TRBJ2-7	many	TRBV6-1	CASSEPGGVEQYF	TGTGCCAGCAGTGAGCCAGGGGGCGTCGAGCAGTACTTC
.	TRBJ2-1	many	TRBV24-1	CATSGTGLGEQFF	TGTGCCACCAGTGGGACGGGACTCGGAGAGCAGTTCTTC
.	TRBJ1-5	many	TRBV20-1	CSAYPSLTGSNQPQHF	TGCAGTGCTTACCCTTCCTTGACAGGTAGCAATCAGCCCCAGCATTTT
TRBD1	TRBJ2-7	many	TRBV5-1	CASSSLDREVHEQYF	TGCGCCAGCAGCTCGTTGGACAGGGAGGTCCACGAGCAGTACTTC
.	TRBJ2-4	.	TRBV30	CASASGAGENIQYF	TGTGCCTCGGCCTCCGGGGCTGGAGAAAACATTCAGTACTTC
.	TRBJ2-3	many	TRBV3-1	CASGGWRDIVPDTQYF	TGTGCCAGCGGGGGATGGCGGGATATCGTCCCAGATACGCAGTATTTT
.	TRBJ2-7	many	TRBV5-4	CASSPREGNEQYF	TGTGCCAGCAGCCCGAGAGAGGGCAACGAGCAGTACTTC
.	TRBJ2-3	.	TRBV6-2/TRBV6-3	CASRGLATFRADTQYF	TGTGCCAGCAGGGGGCTAGCGACCTTCCGGGCAGATACGCAGTATTTT
TRBD1	TRBJ1-1	.	TRBV6-6	CGSSYSKGGYTEAFF	TGTGGAAGCAGTTACTCGAAAGGGGGCTATACTGAAGCTTTCTTT
.	TRBJ1-1	many	TRBV29-1	CSSRTHNTEAFF	TGCAGCTCCCGAACCCATAACACTGAAGCTTTCTTT
TRBD1	TRBJ2-1	few	TRBV13	CASNYRDRVMDEQFF	TGTGCCAGCAACTACCGGGACAGGGTTATGGATGAGCAGTTCTTC
.	TRBJ1-1	many	TRBV5-1	CASSLVVRTEAFF	TGCGCCAGCAGCTTGGTAGTTCGGACTGAAGCTTTCTTT
.	TRBJ2-7	few	TRBV4-1	CASSQEAPQYHEQYF	TGCGCCAGCAGCCAAGAGGCCCCACAGTACCACGAGCAGTACTTC
TRBD2	TRBJ2-1	many	TRBV12-3/TRBV12-4	CASRPGLAGVYNEQFF	TGTGCCAGCAGACCGGGACTAGCGGGGGTGTACAATGAGCAGTTCTTC
.	TRBJ1-1	many	TRBV6-5	CASSYSGPGPVNTEAFF	TGTGCCAGCAGTTACTCGGGGCCAGGGCCGGTGAACACTGAAGCTTTCTTT
.	TRBJ1-5	many	TRBV4-1	CASSLTQGSNQPQHF	TGCGCCAGCAGCCTAACCCAGGGTAGCAATCAGCCCCAGCATTTT
TRBD1	TRBJ2-7	many	TRBV9	CASSVGQGTYEQYF	TGTGCCAGCAGCGTAGGACAGGGGACCTACGAGCAGTACTTC
.	TRBJ1-1	many	TRBV28	CASSDQGYTEAFF	TGTGCCAGCAGTGATCAGGGCTACACTGAAGCTTTCTTT
.	TRBJ2-6	few	TRBV15	CAVGRRSSGANVLAF	TGTGCCGTCGGACGCCGGAGCTCTGGGGCCAACGTCCTGGCTTTC
.	TRBJ2-2	few	TRBV28	CASSLKGGTGELFF	TGTGCCAGCAGTTTAAAAGGGGGGACCGGGGAGCTGTTTTTT
.	TRBJ2-2	.	TRBV27	CASSFGAVTGELFF	TGTGCCAGCAGTTTTGGGGCGGTCACCGGGGAGCTGTTTTTT
TRBD2	TRBJ2-3	few	TRBV2	CASSEDIPPGGGDTDTQYF	TGTGCCAGCAGTGAAGATATCCCCCCGGGGGGAGGAGACACAGATACGCAGTATTTT
.	TRBJ2-2	.	TRBV12-3/TRBV12-4	CASGVSPGELFF	TGTGCCAGCGGCGTCAGCCCCGGGGAGCTGTTTTTT
TRBD1	TRBJ1-2	few	TRBV5-8	CASSLGRGIYGYTF	TGTGCCAGCAGCTTGGGCAGGGGGATCTATGGCTACACCTTC